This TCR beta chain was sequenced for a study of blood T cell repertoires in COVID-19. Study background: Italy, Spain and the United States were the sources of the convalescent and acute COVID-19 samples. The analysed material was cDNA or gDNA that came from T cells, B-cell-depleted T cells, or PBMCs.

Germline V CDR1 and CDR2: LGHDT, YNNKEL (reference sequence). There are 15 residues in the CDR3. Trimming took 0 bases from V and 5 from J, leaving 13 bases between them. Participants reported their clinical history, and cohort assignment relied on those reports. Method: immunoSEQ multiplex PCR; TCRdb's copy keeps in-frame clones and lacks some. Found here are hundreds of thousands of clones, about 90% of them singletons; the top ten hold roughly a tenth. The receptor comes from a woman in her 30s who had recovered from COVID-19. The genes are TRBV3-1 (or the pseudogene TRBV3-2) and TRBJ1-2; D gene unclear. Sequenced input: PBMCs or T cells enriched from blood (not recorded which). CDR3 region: CASSQDGTVGYGYTF. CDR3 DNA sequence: TGTGCCAGCAGCCAAGATGGCACAGTTGGTTATGGCTACACCTTC.